Listed below are T cell receptor beta chains from one sample, sequenced in a study of blood T cell repertoires in COVID-19. Sequencing was performed with immunoSEQ multiplex PCR; in TCRdb, only in-frame clones are kept and a portion is missing. This sample has approximately 160,000 clones; 77% occur once, and the top ten carry around 2.7%. The specimen sequenced was peripheral blood. The receptors shown here come from a man in his sixties or seventies with acute or convalescent COVID-19. Both conserved end residues are part of each CDR3. A D gene is named only where the DNA matches it firmly. Rows may omit the clone size; those that give it use once, few, many or a size class.

J	V	D	size	CDR3	DNA
TRBJ2-7	TRBV11-3	TRBD1	NA	CASSFHGTGTYEQYF	TGTGCCAGCAGCTTTCACGGGACAGGGACCTACGAGCAGTACTTC
TRBJ1-4	TRBV20-1	NA	NA	CSAYNEKLFF	TGCAGTGCCTATAATGAAAAACTGTTTTTT
TRBJ2-2	TRBV7-9	NA	NA	CASSLYENGELFF	TGTGCCAGCAGCTTATATGAGAACGGGGAGCTGTTTTTT
TRBJ2-2	TRBV18	NA	NA	CASSPPGNTNTGELFF	TGTGCCAGCTCACCGCCAGGGAATACGAACACCGGGGAGCTGTTTTTT
TRBJ2-3	TRBV19	NA	NA	CASSGQRPTDTQYF	TGTGCCAGTAGTGGACAACGCCCCACAGATACGCAGTATTTT
TRBJ2-1	TRBV4-3	TRBD2	many	CASSRFGTSSHNEQFF	TGCGCCAGCAGCCGCTTCGGGACTAGCTCTCACAATGAGCAGTTCTTC
TRBJ2-1	TRBV6-4	TRBD2	NA	CASTQESGRPQFF	TGTGCCAGCACTCAAGAGAGCGGGAGACCACAGTTCTTC
TRBJ1-5	TRBV24-1	TRBD1	NA	CATSDGQVNQPQHF	TGTGCCACCAGTGACGGACAGGTAAATCAGCCCCAGCATTTT
TRBJ1-2	TRBV3-1/TRBV3-2	TRBD1	NA	CASSQIDRDYGYTF	TGTGCCAGCAGCCAAATAGACAGGGACTATGGCTACACCTTC
TRBJ1-1	TRBV19	TRBD1	NA	CASSQGESGRTEAFF	TGTGCCAGTAGTCAGGGGGAGTCAGGCCGGACTGAAGCTTTCTTT
TRBJ1-1	TRBV11-2	NA	NA	CASSLMTGNTEAFF	TGTGCCAGCAGCTTGATGACAGGCAACACTGAAGCTTTCTTT
TRBJ2-1	TRBV2	NA	NA	CASSEDQGAMQFF	TGTGCCAGCAGTGAAGATCAAGGGGCTATGCAGTTCTTC
TRBJ1-4	TRBV5-1	NA	NA	CASRQGPSSEKLFF	TGCGCCAGCAGACAGGGACCGTCGAGTGAAAAACTGTTTTTT
TRBJ1-2	TRBV7-6	TRBD1	NA	CASSDRFEGADGYTF	TGTGCCAGCAGCGACCGTTTTGAGGGGGCTGATGGCTACACCTTC
TRBJ1-6	TRBV27	NA	NA	CASSSLGGATGGSPLHF	TGTGCCAGCAGTTCCCTTGGCGGGGCTACGGGGGGTTCACCCCTCCACTTT